This TCR beta chain was profiled in a study of monozygotic twins with inflammatory bowel disease. Study observations and caveats: Discrimination among different T cell subtypes was not achievable. Immunosuppressive treatments were not uniform, and this may have added variability to patient repertoires.

Remarks on this clonotype: Its matching antigen is unknown.

The UMIs carried a 6-nucleotide sample barcode, and they were added by template switching. TCRdb reprocessed the 5' RACE reads and keeps a single row for each CDR3 protein, giving no DNA. The specimen's table records fewer than 550,000 distinct CDR3 sequences. Germline V CDR1 and CDR2: SGHTA, FQGNSA. This CDR3 is 15 amino acids long. Sequencing was done on a sample of blood. The V call is TRBV7-2, the J call TRBJ1-1; lacking DNA, the TRBD1 call made by TCRdb goes unchecked. The TCR sequence derives from a human donor with ulcerative colitis or Crohn's disease, or a healthy co-twin of an affected twin (not recorded which). The CDR3 reads CASSLGALGTTEAFF.